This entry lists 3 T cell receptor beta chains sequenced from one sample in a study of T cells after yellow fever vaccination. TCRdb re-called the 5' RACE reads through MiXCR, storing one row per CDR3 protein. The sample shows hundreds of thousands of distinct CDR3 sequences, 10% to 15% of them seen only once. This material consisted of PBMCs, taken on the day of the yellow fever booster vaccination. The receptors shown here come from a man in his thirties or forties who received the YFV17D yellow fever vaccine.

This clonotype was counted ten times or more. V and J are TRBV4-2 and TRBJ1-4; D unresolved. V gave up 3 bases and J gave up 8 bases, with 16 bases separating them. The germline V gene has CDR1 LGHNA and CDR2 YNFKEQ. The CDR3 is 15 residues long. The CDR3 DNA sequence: TGTGCCAGCAGCCAGCAAGCCGGAGGAGGAGAAAAACTGTTTTTT. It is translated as CASSQQAGGGEKLFF.

CDR3 nucleotides: TGTGCCAGCAGCGGAACGGGACTAGCGGGAGCCAAAAACATTCAGTACTTC. Translating it yields CASSGTGLAGAKNIQYF. This rearrangement joins TRBV7-9 to TRBJ2-4; 12 bases fit TRBD2. The ends lost 5 bases at V and 0 bases at J; junction bases unmatched: 5. The CDR3 is made up of 17 amino acids. CDR1 SEHNR and CDR2 FQNEAQ come from the germline V gene (reference sequence).

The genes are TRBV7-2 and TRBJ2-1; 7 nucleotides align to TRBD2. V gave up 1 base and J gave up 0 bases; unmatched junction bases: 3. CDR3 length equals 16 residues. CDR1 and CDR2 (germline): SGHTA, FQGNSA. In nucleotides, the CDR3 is TGTGCCAGCAGCTTAGAGGCGGGAGTCTCCTACAATGAGCAGTTCTTC. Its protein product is CASSLEAGVSYNEQFF. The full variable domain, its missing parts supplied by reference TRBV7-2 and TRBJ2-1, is GAGVSQSPSNKVTEKGKDVELRCDPISGHTALYWYRQSLGQGLEFLIYFQGNSAPDKSGLPSDRFSAERTGGSVSTLTIQRTQQEDSAVYLCASSLEAGVSYNEQFFGPGTRLTVL.